The clone carrying this T cell receptor (beta chain) was counted a few times. Its antigen is currently unknown. This record belongs to a study of cytomegalovirus exposure and HLA in healthy donors. As for the study in general: The approximately 120 validation repertoires were produced on the same platform as the 670 or so repertoires of the first cohort. This was reported in a later analysis. The study's findings and limits: Reported results showed that the classifier diagnosed cytomegalovirus status with high specificity and sensitivity.

Method: immunoSEQ multiplex PCR; TCRdb's copy keeps in-frame clones and lacks some. The sample gives 150,000 to 250,000 clones, 75% to 85% of which show up once; under 15% is in the top ten. Sequenced sample: PBMCs. The clonotype was recovered from a woman in her twenties or thirties in good health and CMV-seropositive.

This CDR3 reads CAWSVQSRGQAFF. Here the CDR3 DNA reads TGTGCCTGGAGTGTACAGTCCAGGGGGCAAGCTTTCTTT. The chain has TRBV30 and TRBJ1-1, with 8 positions matching TRBD1. Germline CDR1 and CDR2: GTSNPN and SVGIG (reference sequence). The CDR3 runs 13 residues. V shed 0 bases and J 9 bases; nucleotides not matched to a gene: 6. The whole variable domain, filled in from reference TRBV30 and TRBJ1-1, reads SQTIHQWPATLVQPVGSPLSLECTVEGTSNPNLYWYRQAAGRGLQLLFYSVGIGQISSEVPQNLSASRPQDRQFILSSKKLLLSDSGFYLCAWSVQSRGQAFFGQGTRLTVV.